This paragraph covers one T cell receptor (beta chain) sequence. Its antigen is unknown. The sample originates from a study of T-cell reconstitution after alpha-beta-depleted transplantation in children. Overall study results and limits: The origin of alpha-beta T cells about two months after transplant was reportedly several hundred expanded graft clones. Newly produced T cells mostly accounted for T-cell counts and diversity one year post-transplant. Some patients showed high day-60 TCRbeta diversity, which derived from surviving recipient T cells and thymic progenitors.

The CDR3 loop spans 13 amino acids. Germline lookup yields CDR1 SEHNR and CDR2 FQNEAQ (reference sequence). Germline trimming cut 5 bases from V and 6 bases from J; bases unmatched to any gene: 6. TCRbeta library construction was performed incorporating unique molecular identifiers. TCRdb fed the PCR reads into MiXCR, producing one record per CDR3 protein. The repertoire has hundreds of thousands of distinct CDR3 sequences, about an eighth of them found once; the top ten carry around 0.79%. The clonotype comes from a girl aged 2-10 years with congenital amegakaryocytic thrombocytopenia, due to receive a stem cell transplant. The sequencing used PBMCs, collected before TCRalphabeta/CD19-depleted stem cell transplant. J is TRBJ1-1 and V is TRBV7-9; 7 bases are a match to TRBD1. The CDR3 loop is CASSRGQEAEAFF. CDR3 nucleotide sequence: TGTGCCAGCAGCCGAGGACAGGAGGCTGAAGCTTTCTTT.